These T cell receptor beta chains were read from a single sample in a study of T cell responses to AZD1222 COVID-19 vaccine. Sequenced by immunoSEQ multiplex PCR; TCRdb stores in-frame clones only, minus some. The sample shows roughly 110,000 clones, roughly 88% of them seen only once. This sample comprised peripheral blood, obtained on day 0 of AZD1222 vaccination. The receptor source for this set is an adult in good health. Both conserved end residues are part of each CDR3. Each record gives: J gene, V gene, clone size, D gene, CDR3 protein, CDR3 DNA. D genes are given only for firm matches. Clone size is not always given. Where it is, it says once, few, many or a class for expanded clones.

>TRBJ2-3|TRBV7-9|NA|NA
CASSLELSADTQYF
TGTGCCAGCAGCTTAGAGTTGAGCGCAGATACGCAGTATTTT
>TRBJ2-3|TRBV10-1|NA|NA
CASSEWGSTQYF
TGCGCCAGCAGTGAGTGGGGGAGTACGCAGTATTTT
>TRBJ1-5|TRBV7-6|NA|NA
CASSFSNQPQHF
TGTGCCAGCAGCTTCAGCAATCAGCCCCAGCATTTT
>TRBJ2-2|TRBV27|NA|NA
CASSFSPPLSLFF
TGTGCCAGCAGCTTCTCACCTCCCCTTTCGTTGTTTTTT
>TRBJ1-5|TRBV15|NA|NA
CATRSREGQPQHF
TGTGCCACCAGGAGCAGGGAGGGACAGCCCCAGCATTTT
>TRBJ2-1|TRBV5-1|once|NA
CASSPVPGSYNEQFF
TGCGCCAGCAGCCCCGTTCCCGGCTCCTACAATGAGCAGTTCTTC
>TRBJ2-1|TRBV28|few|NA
CASSPLQPGNEQFF
TGTGCCAGCAGTCCCCTCCAGCCGGGAAATGAGCAGTTCTTC
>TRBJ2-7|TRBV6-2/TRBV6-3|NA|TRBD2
CASRFSGGTYEQYF
TGTGCCAGCCGTTTTAGCGGGGGGACCTACGAGCAGTACTTC
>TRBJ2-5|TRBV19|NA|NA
CASSIGQKQETQYF
TGTGCCAGTAGTATTGGGCAGAAACAAGAGACCCAGTACTTC
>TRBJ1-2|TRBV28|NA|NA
CASSLSSYGYTF
TGTGCCAGCAGTTTGTCCAGCTATGGCTACACCTTC
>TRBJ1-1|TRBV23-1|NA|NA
CASSQSRETEAFF
TGCGCCAGCAGTCAATCCAGGGAAACTGAAGCTTTCTTT
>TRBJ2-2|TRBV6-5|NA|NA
CASRGQGAGELFF
TGTGCCAGCAGAGGGCAGGGAGCCGGGGAGCTGTTTTTT
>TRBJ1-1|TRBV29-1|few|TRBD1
CSGSPDRAAEAFF
TGCAGCGGGTCCCCAGACAGGGCCGCTGAAGCTTTCTTT
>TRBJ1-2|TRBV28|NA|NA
CASMGGAQDYGYTF
TGTGCCAGCATGGGGGGGGCCCAGGACTATGGCTACACCTTC
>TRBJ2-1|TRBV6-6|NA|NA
CASSPGRRLDNEQFF
TGTGCCAGCAGTCCAGGACGGAGGCTGGACAATGAGCAGTTCTTC
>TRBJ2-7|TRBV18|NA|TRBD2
CASSPPMAAGEQYF
TGTGCCAGCTCACCACCGATGGCAGCGGGAGAGCAGTACTTC
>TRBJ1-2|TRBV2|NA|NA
CASTGTQFGYTF
TGTGCCAGCACCGGGACCCAGTTTGGCTACACCTTC
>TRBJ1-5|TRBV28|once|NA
CASCLFSNQPQHF
TGTGCCAGCTGTCTGTTTAGCAATCAGCCCCAGCATTTT
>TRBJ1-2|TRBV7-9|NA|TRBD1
CASSWTGGDGYTF
TGTGCCAGCAGCTGGACAGGAGGGGATGGCTACACCTTC
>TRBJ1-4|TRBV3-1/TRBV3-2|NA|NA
CASSQEGIRGEKLFF
TGTGCCAGCAGCCAAGAGGGGATTAGGGGTGAAAAACTGTTTTTT
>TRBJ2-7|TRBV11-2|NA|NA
CASSLGSAGEQYF
TGTGCCAGCAGCTTGGGGTCGGCGGGCGAGCAGTACTTC
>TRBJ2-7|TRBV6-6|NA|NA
CASSYPTQGNEQYF
TGTGCCAGCAGTTACCCCACTCAGGGGAACGAGCAGTACTTC
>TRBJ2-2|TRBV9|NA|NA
CASSVEYTGELFF
TGTGCCAGCAGCGTAGAATACACCGGGGAGCTGTTTTTT
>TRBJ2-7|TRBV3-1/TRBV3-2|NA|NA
CASSQVYGSPYEQYF
TGTGCCAGCAGCCAAGTTTACGGGAGCCCCTACGAGCAGTACTTC
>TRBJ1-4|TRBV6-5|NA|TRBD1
CASHGQGGEKLFF
TGTGCCAGCCATGGACAGGGAGGTGAAAAACTGTTTTTT
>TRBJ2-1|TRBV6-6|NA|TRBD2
CASSSSGSSYNEQFF
TGTGCCAGCAGCTCAAGCGGGAGCTCCTACAATGAGCAGTTCTTC
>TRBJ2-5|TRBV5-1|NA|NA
CASSSFGTNQETQYF
TGCGCCAGCAGCTCATTCGGGACGAACCAAGAGACCCAGTACTTC
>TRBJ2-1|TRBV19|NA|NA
CASSIYGEQFF
TGTGCCAGTAGTATTTATGGTGAGCAGTTCTTC
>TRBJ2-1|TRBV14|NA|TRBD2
CASSDSSGRAEKQFF
TGTGCCAGCAGCGATTCTAGCGGGAGGGCCGAAAAGCAGTTCTTC
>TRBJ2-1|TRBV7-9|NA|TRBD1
CASSPGQAGQFF
TGTGCCAGCAGCCCAGGACAGGCCGGGCAGTTCTTC
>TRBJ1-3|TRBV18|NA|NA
CASSPAPASSGNTIYF
TGTGCCAGCTCACCAGCCCCGGCCAGCTCTGGAAACACCATATATTTT
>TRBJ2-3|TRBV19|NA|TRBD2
CASSITGLAGTDTQYF
TGTGCCAGTAGTATAACGGGACTAGCGGGAACGGATACGCAGTATTTT
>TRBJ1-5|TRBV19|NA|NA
CASSSQRGYSNQPQHF
TGTGCCAGTAGTTCCCAACGGGGGTATAGCAATCAGCCCCAGCATTTT
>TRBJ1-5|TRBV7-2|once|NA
CASSGGGTSNQPQHF
TGTGCCAGCAGCGGGGGGGGGACGAGCAATCAGCCCCAGCATTTT
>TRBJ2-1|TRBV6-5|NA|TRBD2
CASSYSLTSVNNEQFF
TGTGCCAGCAGTTACTCTTTGACTAGCGTAAACAATGAGCAGTTCTTC